The sequence of this TCR beta chain was determined in a study of blood T cell repertoires in COVID-19. The wider study: Whether acute or convalescent, the COVID-19 samples came from the United States, Italy and Spain. Sources were T cells, B-cell-depleted T cells, or PBMCs; the material itself was cDNA or gDNA.

In the authors' methods: For nucleated cells, counts were estimated from reference gene primer amplification. TCRdb keeps only in-frame clones here, not all; method: immunoSEQ multiplex PCR. V, J and clone size reflect that table, while D and trimming were determined from the DNA. The sample yields about 100,000 clones, about three quarters seen once. Germline V gene lookup returns CDR1 MNHEY and CDR2 SVGAGI. Trimming removed 6 bases from V and 7 bases from J; junction bases left unmatched: 7. This CDR3 comprises 14 residues. The source of this sequence is a man aged 80 or over with acute or convalescent COVID-19. The chain employs TRBV6-5 and TRBJ1-2; the match to TRBD1 covers 11 bases. Sequencing was carried out using peripheral blood. The CDR3 region has the DNA TGTGCCAGCAGGGCGGACAGGGGGCGTCCTGGCTACACCTTC. Its protein product is CASRADRGRPGYTF.